The 20 T cell receptor beta chains presented below share a single source sample, sequenced in a study of early T cells in non-severe SARS-CoV-2 infection. TCRdb itself ran the 5' RACE reads through MiXCR, one entry per CDR3 protein. The data hold about 67,000 distinct CDR3 sequences, with 9.5% to 13% observed a single time. What was sequenced was whole blood. The receptor set was obtained from an adult who was a healthcare worker with PCR-confirmed SARS-CoV-2 infection or an uninfected control (not recorded which).

This clonotype was observed a handful of times. J is TRBJ1-2 and V is TRBV9; maybe TRBD1 (6 bases). The ends were cut back, 2 bases at V and 3 bases at J, with 14 bases in the middle. CDR3 size: 15 residues. The germline V gene encodes CDR1 SGDLS and CDR2 YYNGEE. The chain's CDR3 is CASSVTGSQHYGYTF. The CDR3 DNA follows: TGTGCCAGCAGCGTTACAGGGAGCCAACACTATGGCTACACCTTC.

This clonotype came up many times. The CDR3 nucleotides read TGTGCCAGCAGTTACTTGGACCACAATGAGCAGTTCTTC. Its protein product is CASSYLDHNEQFF. V and J are TRBV6-5 and TRBJ2-1; D gene unclear. CDR1 is MNHEY and CDR2 is SVGAGI in the germline V gene. V lost 1 base to trimming and J lost 5 bases, with 6 bases between them. The CDR3 has 13 amino acids.

The table lists this clonotype with a few counts. The chain couples TRBV3-1 to TRBJ2-7; the match to TRBD1 covers 9 bases. CDR1 LGHDT and CDR2 YNNKEL come from the germline V gene (reference sequence). This CDR3 has 13 amino acids. V was clipped by 4 bases and J by 7 bases; unmatched bases: 5. CDR3 in DNA: TGTGCCAGCAGCCCAGGACAGGGGCTAGAGCAGTACTTC. Its protein is CASSPGQGLEQYF.

This chain links TRBV7-9 with TRBJ2-5, with TRBD1 matching over 9 bases. J lost 3 bases, V lost 5 bases, and 7 bases had no gene match. Germline assignment: CDR1 SEHNR and CDR2 FQNEAQ (reference sequence). This CDR3 spans 15 amino acids. Written as DNA, the CDR3 is TGTGCCAGCAGCAACGGACAGGGGAATGAAGAGACCCAGTACTTC. Translated: CASSNGQGNEETQYF. The entire variable domain, with the rest obtained from reference TRBV7-9 and TRBJ2-5, is as follows: DTGVSQNPRHKITKRGQNVTFRCDPISEHNRLYWYRQTLGQGPEFLTYFQNEAQLEKSRLLSDRFSAERPKGSFSTLEIQRTEQGDSAMYLCASSNGQGNEETQYFGPGTRLLVL.

This clonotype came up many times. The chain couples TRBV7-2 to TRBJ1-3, with a weak D call TRBD1 (5 bases). V lost 5 bases and J lost 4, with 18 bases in between. The CDR3 runs 16 residues. Germline V lookup: CDR1 SGHTA, CDR2 FQGNSA. The CDR3 sequence is CASSKAGGRRGNTIYF. The CDR3 nucleotides read TGTGCCAGCAGCAAAGCGGGGGGGAGGCGAGGAAACACCATATATTTT. The full variable domain, in which reference TRBV7-2 and TRBJ1-3 provide the parts outside the CDR3, is GAGVSQSPSNKVTEKGKDVELRCDPISGHTALYWYRQSLGQGLEFLIYFQGNSAPDKSGLPSDRFSAERTGGSVSTLTIQRTQQEDSAVYLCASSKAGGRRGNTIYFGEGSWLTVV.

The table lists this clonotype with many counts. The rearrangement links TRBV7-2 to TRBJ1-1, with D possibly matching TRBD1 (5 bases). The ends were cut back, 1 base at V and 5 bases at J, with 11 bases in the middle. Per germline, CDR1 SGHTA and CDR2 FQGNSA. This CDR3 comprises 14 residues. The CDR3 bases are TGTGCCAGCAGCTTAGTAGAACGGGGGACTGAAGCTTTCTTT. Protein sequence: CASSLVERGTEAFF.

This clonotype was observed many times. The chain carries TRBV29-1 and TRBJ1-1; D possibly corresponds to TRBD1 (6 bases). The V gene lost 5 bases and the J gene lost 4 bases, with 8 bases spanning the gap. Germline V gene lookup returns CDR1 SQVTM and CDR2 ANQGSEA. This CDR3 spans 11 amino acids. DNA of the CDR3: TGCAGCGTTCCCAGGGGCACTGAAGCTTTCTTT. Its translation is CSVPRGTEAFF.

This clonotype showed up many times. V and J are TRBV5-1 and TRBJ2-3; D could derive from TRBD1 or TRBD2 (6 bases each). Germline CDR1 reads SGHRS; CDR2 reads YFSETQ. V lost 3 bases, J lost 4 bases, and 18 bases lay in between. This CDR3 is built from 16 residues. CDR3 region: CASSSTGRSSADTQYF. The DNA for the CDR3 is TGCGCCAGCAGCTCCACAGGGAGGAGTAGTGCAGATACGCAGTATTTT.

The rearrangement uses TRBV27 and TRBJ2-7, with D possibly being TRBD2 (5 bases). Germline CDR1 MNHEY, CDR2 SMNVEV (reference sequence). The CDR3 totals 13 residues. V lost 6 bases and J 3 bases, leaving 12 bases between the germline ends. This CDR3 is CASSTGIDYEQYF. The CDR3 coding sequence is TGTGCCAGCAGCACCGGGATAGACTACGAGCAGTACTTC.

This clonotype showed up many times. The V and J genes are TRBV29-1 and TRBJ2-1, with 10 bases matching TRBD1. Germline CDR1 and CDR2: SQVTM and ANQGSEA. The CDR3 contains 16 residues. Losses at the gene ends were 1 base for V and 6 bases for J; bases not matched to a gene: 9. The CDR3 region has the DNA TGCAGCGTTGAAGGGGACAGGGGAGGGGGACGCAATGAGCAGTTCTTC. It translates to CSVEGDRGGGRNEQFF.

This clonotype was seen repeatedly, ten times or more. The rearrangement joins TRBV4-2 to TRBJ2-3; TRBD2 agrees at 9 bases. After removal of 1 base from V and 2 bases from J, the junction contained 7 bases not matched to a gene. Looked up from germline, CDR1 is LGHNA and CDR2 is YNFKEQ. The length of the CDR3 is 17 residues. CDR3 region: CASSQGGSGSTTDTQYF. The CDR3 DNA reads as TGTGCCAGCAGCCAAGGAGGTAGCGGGAGTACCACAGATACGCAGTATTTT.

This clonotype has at least ten counts. V and J are TRBV12-3 or TRBV12-4 and TRBJ1-4; 8 bases map to TRBD1. The CDR3 covers 14 residues. V shed 6 bases and J 10 bases; nucleotides not matched to a gene: 10. Written as DNA, the CDR3 is TGTGCCAGCAGGCTGGGACAGGACGGAAGAAAACTGTTTTTT. This translates into CASRLGQDGRKLFF.

This clonotype turned up a few times. DNA of the CDR3: TGCGCCAGCAGCTTGGACAGGGCTGAGACCCAGTACTTC. Translated, it gives CASSLDRAETQYF. The gene calls are TRBV5-1 and TRBJ2-5; D may be TRBD1 (6 bases). Germline V gene lookup returns CDR1 SGHRS and CDR2 YFSETQ. The CDR3 length is 13 residues. Deletions cut 0 bases from V and 5 bases from J, with 8 bases between.

This clonotype showed up just a few times. This chain joins TRBV4-1 and TRBJ2-2; 8 nucleotides agree with TRBD2. The CDR3 is 16 amino acids. V shed 4 bases and J 1 base; nucleotides not matched to a gene: 5. CDR1 and CDR2 (germline): MGHRA, YSYEKL. In nucleotides, the CDR3 is TGCGCCAGCAGCCCGGCCGGGAGGGTGAACACCGGGGAGCTGTTTTTT. It yields the protein CASSPAGRVNTGELFF.

In its sample, this clonotype was seen a few times. The chain employs TRBV29-1 and TRBJ2-3, with a possible D match to TRBD2 (5 bases). CDR3 length equals 13 residues. Per germline, CDR1 SQVTM and CDR2 ANQGSEA. Trimming pared 2 bases from V and 6 bases from J, leaving 12 bases between. This CDR3 is CSVELTSLDTQYF. The CDR3 region has the DNA TGCAGCGTTGAACTAACTAGTTTGGATACGCAGTATTTT.

In its sample, this clonotype was seen many times. The rearrangement uses TRBV9 and TRBJ2-7; 9 bases map to TRBD1. V shed 3 bases and J 5 bases; nucleotides not matched to a gene: 12. Germline CDR1 is SGDLS and CDR2 is YYNGEE. This CDR3 has 16 amino acids. CDR3 DNA: TGTGCCAGCAGCGCCGGAAAAGGACAGGGGAGTGACGAGCAGTACTTC. As protein: CASSAGKGQGSDEQYF.

This clonotype was counted ten times or more. The chain uses TRBV11-2 and TRBJ1-1; a possible D gene is TRBD1 (5 bases). V lost 5 bases and J 6 bases, leaving 10 bases between the germline ends. Per germline, CDR1 SGHAT and CDR2 FQNNGV. The CDR3 is 12 residues long. As DNA, the CDR3 is TGTGCCAGCAGCCGTTGGGGGGCTGAAGCTTTCTTT. Its protein is CASSRWGAEAFF.

J is TRBJ2-5 and V is TRBV12-3 or TRBV12-4, with 7 positions matching TRBD1. The CDR3 length is 15 residues. The ends lost 3 bases at V and 1 base at J; junction bases unmatched: 5. The CDR3 is CASSFGTVRQETQYF. CDR3 coding DNA: TGTGCCAGCAGTTTTGGGACAGTGCGCCAAGAGACCCAGTACTTC.

In its sample, this clonotype was seen many times. This chain uses TRBV10-1 with TRBJ1-1; 7 nucleotides line up with TRBD1. V was clipped by 1 base and J by 4 bases; unmatched bases: 6. This CDR3 spans 15 amino acids. Germline CDR1 reads WNHNN; CDR2 reads SYGVQD (reference sequence). The CDR3 sequence is CASSELTGEGTEAFF. The CDR3 DNA reads TGCGCCAGCAGTGAGTTAACAGGGGAAGGCACTGAAGCTTTCTTT.

This clonotype was picked up many times. The V call is TRBV11-3, the J call TRBJ2-3, with TRBD1 matching 7 bases. The CDR3 is made up of 14 amino acids. Germline V CDR1 and CDR2: SGHNT, YENEEA. With 4 bases clipped from V and 1 base from J, the junction kept 2 bases outside the gene matches. The CDR3 DNA follows: TGTGCCAGCAGCTACGGACAGGGCACAGATACGCAGTATTTT. It specifies CASSYGQGTDTQYF. Filled out from reference TRBV11-3 and TRBJ2-3, the complete variable domain reads EAGVVQSPRYKIIEKKQPVAFWCNPISGHNTLYWYLQNLGQGPELLIRYENEEAVDDSQLPKDRFSAERLKGVDSTLKIQPAELGDSAVYLCASSYGQGTDTQYFGPGTRLTVL.